The next 11 T cell receptor beta chains were all read from a single sample in a study of T-cell memory formation after mild COVID-19. TCRdb recomputed calls from the 5' RACE reads with MiXCR, one row per CDR3 protein. The repertoire consists of roughly 280,000 distinct CDR3 sequences, with roughly 8.2% occurring once and the leading ten covering about 22%. The sample consisted of PBMCs or a T cell subset sorted from them (not recorded which). These receptors were taken from a man aged 18 to 30 who had mild COVID-19 (a few samples of this study predate the infection). Cell type and time point are not known.

The sample holds a few counts of this clonotype. V and J are TRBV3-1 and TRBJ2-5, with a tentative D call TRBD2 (6 bases). Trimming stripped 4 bases from V and 4 bases from J, with 19 bases between. From germline, CDR1 is LGHDT and CDR2 YNNKEL (reference sequence). The CDR3 covers 16 residues. In DNA form, the CDR3 reads TGTGCCAGCAGCCGGAGGCCTTTAGCGGTGGGAGAGACCCAGTACTTC. It encodes CASSRRPLAVGETQYF.

There are a few counts of this clonotype. The chain carries TRBV11-2 and TRBJ2-4, with TRBD2 matching over 8 bases. Germline-derived CDR1 and CDR2 are SGHAT and FQNNGV. The V and J ends lost 1 base and 6 bases, in that order; junction bases with no gene match: 5. The CDR3 spans 15 residues. CDR3 DNA: TGTGCCAGCAGCTTAGGCTACGGGACTAGAAACATTCAGTACTTC. This encodes CASSLGYGTRNIQYF.

This clonotype has a handful of counts. The V and J genes are TRBV7-2 and TRBJ2-3, with D unresolved. The CDR3 sequence is 13 residues long. Trimming pared 5 bases from V and 2 bases from J, leaving 8 bases between. Germline CDR1 reads SGHTA; CDR2 reads FQGNSA. CDR3 in DNA: TGTGCCAGCAGCCCCCGCTTCACAGATACGCAGTATTTT. Protein sequence: CASSPRFTDTQYF.

This clonotype was found many times. V is TRBV5-5 and J is TRBJ1-6, with 7 bases identical to TRBD1. Germline V gene sequence: CDR1 SGHKS, CDR2 YYEKEE (reference sequence). V shed 4 bases, J shed 10 bases, and the junction held 11 bases outside the gene matches. CDR3 length: 15 amino acids. The CDR3 region has the DNA TGTGCCAGCAGCACAACGGACAGGATCGGGTCACCCCTCCACTTT. Amino acids: CASSTTDRIGSPLHF.

This clonotype came up many times. The V call is TRBV7-9, the J call TRBJ1-2; D is uncertain. Between the trimmed V and J ends, which lost 4 bases and 7 bases, there was a span of 10 bases. The CDR3 runs 12 residues. The germline gives CDR1 SEHNR, CDR2 FQNEAQ (reference sequence). CDR3 protein: CASSSENGGYTF. The DNA for the CDR3 is TGTGCCAGCAGCTCCGAGAATGGTGGCTACACCTTC.

There are a few counts of this clonotype. The V call is TRBV4-1, the J call TRBJ2-7, with TRBD1 matching over 12 bases. V lost 0 bases and J lost 4; bases outside the gene matches: 4. The germline V gene has CDR1 MGHRA and CDR2 YSYEKL. The CDR3 contains 16 residues. The CDR3 DNA follows: TGCGCCAGCAGCCAAGATTGGGACAGGGGGCGATACGAGCAGTACGTC. Translation: CASSQDWDRGRYEQYV.

This clonotype has ten or more counts. The chain couples TRBV9 to TRBJ2-7; D is undetermined. Germline-derived CDR1 and CDR2 are SGDLS and YYNGEE. V lost 4 bases to trimming and J lost 6 bases, with 11 bases between them. The CDR3 has 12 amino acids. CDR3 DNA sequence: TGTGCCAGCAGCATCGAACTGGGCGAGCAGTACTTC. Its protein is CASSIELGEQYF.

The CDR3 DNA reads as TGTGCCAGCAGCCCGACTGCCGACCTCCTCCACTTT. Translation gives CASSPTADLLHF. The chain couples TRBV7-9 to TRBJ1-6; D gene unclear. With 5 bases removed from V and 15 bases from J, the gap between germline ends came to 14 bases. The CDR3 consists of 12 residues. CDR1 and CDR2 from the germline V gene are SEHNR and FQNEAQ (reference sequence).

This clonotype was seen a handful of times. The chain employs TRBV12-3 or TRBV12-4 and TRBJ2-3, with TRBD2 matching over 9 bases. The CDR3 contains 17 residues. Trimming cost V 5 bases and J 4 bases; bases outside gene matches: 13. CDR3 nucleotide sequence: TGTGCCAGCAGTCTCCTGCGGGAGGGATCAACCTCAGATACGCAGTATTTT. Protein: CASSLLREGSTSDTQYF.

This clonotype was detected many times. The chain is built from TRBV6-5 and TRBJ2-1, with TRBD2 matching 8 bases. The CDR3 runs to 15 residues. Losses at the gene ends were 2 bases for V and 4 bases for J; bases not matched to a gene: 4. Per germline, CDR1 MNHEY and CDR2 SVGAGI. CDR3 sequence: CASSYGSGEYNEQFF. CDR3 nucleotides: TGTGCCAGCAGTTACGGTAGCGGGGAGTACAATGAGCAGTTCTTC.

There are a few counts of this clonotype. The chain carries TRBV5-1 and TRBJ2-3; the D gene is possibly TRBD1 (6 bases). This CDR3 is built from 15 residues. Trimming pared 3 bases from V and 2 bases from J, leaving 13 bases between. Germline-derived CDR1 and CDR2 are SGHRS and YFSETQ. The CDR3 spells CASSSRGRDTDTQYF. The DNA of the CDR3 is TGCGCCAGCAGCTCCAGGGGAAGAGACACAGATACGCAGTATTTT.